Listed below are T cell receptor beta chains from one sample, sequenced in a study of cytomegalovirus exposure and HLA in healthy donors. Some clones are missing from TCRdb's copy, which holds only in-frame ones; the method was immunoSEQ multiplex PCR. Of approximately 110,000 clones listed, around 80% are singletons. The sequenced sample was PBMCs. The source is a man in his forties or fifties in good health and CMV-seronegative. Each CDR3 is given with its conserved first and last residue. A D gene is named only where the DNA matches it firmly. Expanded clones get a size class; other rows say once, few or many, or leave the size out.

v_gene	j_gene	abundance	d_gene	CDR3nt	CDR3aa
TRBV7-2	TRBJ2-3	.	TRBD2	TGTGCCAGCAGCTTGACGATAGGGCGGGGGGCGAACACAGATACGCAGTATTTT	CASSLTIGRGANTDTQYF
TRBV27	TRBJ1-5	.	TRBD1	TGTGCCAGCAGTGTATTAGGACAGGGGGGCAATCAGCCCCAGCATTTT	CASSVLGQGGNQPQHF
TRBV28	TRBJ2-7	.	.	TGTGCCAGCCAGGACAAAGCCTACGAGCAGTACTTC	CASQDKAYEQYF
TRBV30	TRBJ1-1	few	.	TGTGCCTGGAGTGTACCTGAGTGTGGAGCTTTCTTT	CAWSVPECGAFF
TRBV29-1	TRBJ2-1	few	TRBD1	TGCAGCACAGGACAGGCACTAAGTCTTCGCTCCTACAATGAGCAGTTCTTC	CSTGQALSLRSYNEQFF
TRBV19	TRBJ1-5	.	TRBD1	TGTGCCAGTAGACTCCGCGGAAATGGACAGGTTTTGAATCAGCCCCAGCATTTT	CASRLRGNGQVLNQPQHF
TRBV30	TRBJ1-2	once	TRBD1	TGTGCCTGGGTAACAGGGGACTATGGCTACACCTTC	CAWVTGDYGYTF
TRBV19	TRBJ1-6	.	.	TGTGCCACATCTCAGGGGAACAATTCACCCCTCCACTTT	CATSQGNNSPLHF
TRBV6-5	TRBJ2-1	few	TRBD1	TGTGCCAGCAGTTACCAGACCGGGACAGGGATCAATGAGCAGTTCTTC	CASSYQTGTGINEQFF
TRBV7-9	TRBJ1-2	.	TRBD1	TGTGCCAGCAGCAGCCGGGACAGAGACTATGGCTACACCTTC	CASSSRDRDYGYTF
TRBV5-1	TRBJ2-5	few	TRBD2	TGCGCCAGCAACAGCGGGAGGGCCTCGGAGACCCAGTACTTC	CASNSGRASETQYF
TRBV27	TRBJ2-5	.	TRBD1	TGTGCCAGCAGTTTATTTTACTTTCCCGGGACAGGTTCTAAAGAGACCCAGTACTTC	CASSLFYFPGTGSKETQYF
TRBV2	TRBJ2-7	few	.	TGTGCCAGCAGTCTGACTGTTTTCGAGCAGTACTTC	CASSLTVFEQYF
TRBV11-2	TRBJ2-6	.	.	TGTGCCAGCAGCTTAGACTCTTCCGGGGCCAACGTCCTGACTTTC	CASSLDSSGANVLTF
TRBV9	TRBJ2-2	.	TRBD2	TGTGCCAGCAGCGTACTAGCGGGCAACACCGGGGAGCTGTTTTTT	CASSVLAGNTGELFF
TRBV19	TRBJ2-7	.	.	TGTGCCAGTAGTTCCGACAGGAGCTCCTACGAGCAGTACTTC	CASSSDRSSYEQYF
TRBV5-4	TRBJ1-5	.	TRBD1	TGTGCCAGCAGCTTGGACGGACAGGTTAGCAATCAGCCCCAGCATTTT	CASSLDGQVSNQPQHF
TRBV11-2	TRBJ1-1	.	TRBD1	TGTGCCAGCAGCCTGCCAATCCCCGGGACAGGGGCAATGAACACTGAAGCTTTCTTT	CASSLPIPGTGAMNTEAFF
TRBV28	TRBJ1-1	.	TRBD1	TGTGCCAGCAGTACCAACGGACAGGGGAACACTGAAGCTTTCTTT	CASSTNGQGNTEAFF
TRBV25-1	TRBJ1-1	.	TRBD1	TGTGCCAGCACCGATACCCAGGGGGCAGGCGGTGAAGCTTTCTTT	CASTDTQGAGGEAFF
TRBV4-1	TRBJ1-6	.	TRBD1	TGCGCCAGCAGCGAACCGGGACAGCAGACACCCCTCCACTTT	CASSEPGQQTPLHF
TRBV5-1	TRBJ2-7	.	.	TGCGCCAGCAGCTTGCCAGGTGCCTACTCCTACGAGCAGTACTTC	CASSLPGAYSYEQYF
TRBV7-9	TRBJ2-7	.	TRBD1	TGTGCCAGCAGCCCGCCGGGACAGGGCGCCTACGAGCAGTACTTC	CASSPPGQGAYEQYF
TRBV5-1	TRBJ1-1	.	.	TGCGCCAGCAGCTTGGTCCGGACAGCGAACACTGAAGCTTTCTTT	CASSLVRTANTEAFF
TRBV11-1	TRBJ2-1	once	TRBD2	TGTGCCAGCAGCCTAGGCAGGACTAGCGGGAGCAATGAGCAGTTCTTC	CASSLGRTSGSNEQFF
TRBV7-2	TRBJ2-7	.	TRBD1	TGTGCCAGCAGCTTAGCGGGGGGACAGGGCTCTTTGCAGTACTTC	CASSLAGGQGSLQYF
TRBV30	TRBJ1-5	few	TRBD1	TGTGCCTGGAGGGGTACAGGGGGGCGCCAGCCCCAGCATTTT	CAWRGTGGRQPQHF
TRBV6-6	TRBJ1-6	.	.	TGTGCCAACAGTTACGGTCAGGGGAATTCACCCCTCCACTTT	CANSYGQGNSPLHF
TRBV9	TRBJ2-2	.	TRBD1	TGTGCCAGCAGCCCGCTGGGACAGGGCCCCGGGGAGCTGTTTTTT	CASSPLGQGPGELFF
TRBV11-2	TRBJ1-2	.	.	TGTGCCAGCAGCTTAGATCGTCGAGTCCTCAACAACTATGGCTACACCTTC	CASSLDRRVLNNYGYTF
TRBV4-1	TRBJ2-1	.	TRBD2	TGCGCCAGCAGCTCCCTAGCGGGGGATTACAATGAGCAGTTCTTC	CASSSLAGDYNEQFF
TRBV19	TRBJ2-2	.	TRBD2	TGTGCCACCTCTCCGGTAGCGGGGGTTTCCGGGGAGCTGTTTTTT	CATSPVAGVSGELFF
TRBV6-1	TRBJ2-7	.	TRBD1	TGTGCCAGTTGGAGACAGGGGTCAAGTTTCTACGAGCAGTACTTC	CASWRQGSSFYEQYF
TRBV6-5	TRBJ1-5	.	.	TGTGCCACAGGAAGCAATCAGCCCCAGCATTTT	CATGSNQPQHF
TRBV13	TRBJ1-1	.	TRBD1	TGTGCCAGCAGAGAGAGGGACAGGGCCACTGAAGCTTTCTTT	CASRERDRATEAFF
TRBV4-3	TRBJ1-6	.	.	TGCGCCAGCAGCCAAGAAATCCGGTTGGGGGGTTCACCCCTCCACTTT	CASSQEIRLGGSPLHF
TRBV28	TRBJ2-2	.	TRBD2	TGTGCCAGCAGTTTATCGCCTAGCGGGAGGAAAGGAACCGGGGAGCTGTTTTTT	CASSLSPSGRKGTGELFF
TRBV5-6	TRBJ2-7	.	.	TGTGCCAGCAGCTTGGGATCGCAGGAGCAGTACTTC	CASSLGSQEQYF
TRBV7-2	TRBJ2-5	.	.	TGTGCCAGCAGCCCATCTGGGACACAGCAAGAGACCCAGTACTTC	CASSPSGTQQETQYF
TRBV10-3	TRBJ2-7	.	.	TGTGCCATCAGTGCCGGGACTTCAGGTTACGAGCAGTACTTC	CAISAGTSGYEQYF
TRBV10-1	TRBJ2-7	.	TRBD2	TGCGCCAGCATTAAACTTTCCGGGAGGGCCTACGAGCAGTACTTC	CASIKLSGRAYEQYF
TRBV28	TRBJ1-1	.	TRBD1	TGTGCCAGCAGCCTTACAGGGGTGGGGGCTTTCTTT	CASSLTGVGAFF
TRBV4-1	TRBJ2-7	once	TRBD1	TGCGCCAGCAGCCAGGGGACAGGCCTTTACGAGCAGTACTTC	CASSQGTGLYEQYF
TRBV19	TRBJ1-5	.	.	TGTGCCAGTAGTGGGAGGGTTCAGCCCCAGCATTTT	CASSGRVQPQHF
TRBV4-2	TRBJ2-7	.	TRBD2	TGTGCCAGCAGCCAACCTTTAGCGGGGGGGTACTACGAGCAGTACTTC	CASSQPLAGGYYEQYF
TRBV7-3	TRBJ2-1	few	.	TGTGCCAGCAGCTTGAGCCGGACGGCGGGTGAGCAGTTCTTC	CASSLSRTAGEQFF